The sequence of this TCR beta chain was determined in a study of cytomegalovirus exposure and HLA in healthy donors. 60 Vbeta and 13 Jbeta primers were used in PCR. In the source study's methods: Later, tens of millions of unique TCR beta chains were counted in an analysis, and roughly 11 million of them were shared. Produced via immunoSEQ multiplex PCR; TCRdb's table is partial and in-frame only. V, J and clone size were drawn from that table, and D and trimming were deduced from the DNA. There are about 120,000 clones in the sample; over 65% occur only once, and less than 3% lies in the top ten. CDR1 and CDR2 (germline): SGDLS, YYNGEE. This CDR3 has 15 amino acids. Between the trimmed V and J ends, which lost 0 bases and 4 bases, there was a span of 14 bases.

The sample was PBMCs. The rearrangement uses TRBV9 and TRBJ2-7; no reliable D call. The TCR comes from a woman aged 40 to 50 in good health and CMV-seropositive. The CDR3 DNA reads TGTGCCAGCAGCGTAGCCCCAGGCACCATTTACGAGCAGTACTTC. It yields the protein CASSVAPGTIYEQYF. The whole variable domain, remainder taken from reference TRBV9 and TRBJ2-7, is DSGVTQTPKHLITATGQRVTLRCSPRSGDLSVYWYQQSLDQGLQFLIQYYNGEERAKGNILERFSAQQFPDLHSELNLSSLELGDSALYFCASSVAPGTIYEQYFGPGTRLTVT.